The table lists the clone carrying this TCR beta chain with a few counts. The antigen is not known. It was cDNA, reverse transcribed from extracted RNA, that served as the sequencing template. Produced via immunoSEQ multiplex PCR; TCRdb's table is partial and in-frame only. The data hold 100,000 to 150,000 clones, with about 50% observed a single time. These data originate in a study of CD8+ T cells in alopecia areata. Study information: Oral tofacitinib (5 to 10 mg twice daily) was administered to treated patients. Study outcomes and limitations: Alphabeta T cells residing in normal skin are also sequenced in scalp samples. Relative to mice, TCR sharing across patients was less clear, a difference possibly HLA-related. Alopecia totalis/universalis scalp especially showed more expanded CD8+ clones than normal scalp.

Trimming shortened V by 1 base and J by 9 bases, and 16 bases separated the two germline ends. The V gene's germline CDR1 is SQVTM and CDR2 ANQGSEA. There are 14 residues in the CDR3. The TCR was taken from a human donor with alopecia areata. This chain joins TRBV29-1 and TRBJ1-5, with D possibly matching TRBD1 (6 bases). Sequenced material: CD8+ T cells sorted from blood, taken at week 0. CDR3 DNA: TGCAGCGTTGAAGGGGGGACATTCCATCGGCCCCAGCATTTT. This codes for CSVEGGTFHRPQHF.